A selection of T cell receptor beta chains follows, all from one sample in a study of T cells in Graves' hyperthyroidism and ophthalmopathy. TCRdb reanalysed the multiplex PCR reads using MiXCR and keeps one entry per CDR3 protein. The repertoire has around 380,000 distinct CDR3 sequences, approximately 13% of them found once; the top ten carry around 20%. The sample consisted of blood. The source is a man aged 30-40 years with Graves' hyperthyroidism that later progressed to Graves' ophthalmopathy. Both conserved end residues are part of each CDR3. D genes are given only for firm matches. Not all rows give a size; the values are once, few, many and, for expanded clones, a class.

clone_size,v_call,j_call,d_call,cdr3_nt,cdr3_aa
few,TRBV7-2,TRBJ1-4,TRBD1,TGTGCCAGCAGCCTAAGGGGACAGCCTAATGAAAAACTGTTTTTT,CASSLRGQPNEKLFF
many,TRBV7-3,TRBJ2-5,.,TGTGCCAGCAGCTCCCCGGACGGGACCCAGTACTTC,CASSSPDGTQYF
.,TRBV4-1,TRBJ1-1,.,TGCGCCAGCAGCCCGGAAGGCGCTGAAGCTTTCTTT,CASSPEGAEAFF
.,TRBV9,TRBJ2-2,.,TGTGCCAGCACCTACAACACCGGGGAGCTGTTTTTT,CASTYNTGELFF
.,TRBV5-4,TRBJ1-6,.,TGTGCCAGCAGTCCGGACGGGTTTAGCTCCTATAATTCACCCCTCCACTTT,CASSPDGFSSYNSPLHF
many,TRBV6-5,TRBJ2-1,.,TGTGCCAGCAGTTACTCCGGGACGTCTATGAATGAGCAGTTCTTC,CASSYSGTSMNEQFF
many,TRBV7-9,TRBJ1-4,.,TGTGCCAGCGCCCGAAGGAGGGGGGATTCTAATGAAAAACTGTTTTTT,CASARRRGDSNEKLFF
.,TRBV6-2/TRBV6-3,TRBJ2-7,.,TGTGCCAGCAGTTACTCACATGACGCAAGCTACGAGCAGTACTTC,CASSYSHDASYEQYF
many,TRBV5-5,TRBJ1-1,.,TGTGCCAGCAGCTTAAGGTATCTTTTTATTCTGGGACCGAAGAACACTGAAGCTTTCTTT,CASSLRYLFILGPKNTEAFF
many,TRBV18,TRBJ1-1,TRBD1,TGTGCCAGCTCGTTGACAGGGTTAGGCACTGAAGCTTTCTTT,CASSLTGLGTEAFF
.,TRBV28,TRBJ2-7,.,TGTGCCAGCAGTTTGGGCCTGGAGCAGTACTTC,CASSLGLEQYF
.,TRBV6-1,TRBJ2-4,.,TGTGCCAGCAGAGATTGGGGAGGCATTCAGTACTTC,CASRDWGGIQYF
many,TRBV30,TRBJ1-4,.,TGTGCCTGGAGTTACGTCGGGGAAAAACTGTTTTTT,CAWSYVGEKLFF
many,TRBV28,TRBJ2-5,.,TGTGCCAGCAGTTCCCGGGAAAAATGGGAGACCCAGTACTTC,CASSSREKWETQYF
many,TRBV30,TRBJ1-1,.,TGTGCCTGGAGTCTAGGACTGAACACTGAAGCTTTCTTT,CAWSLGLNTEAFF
.,TRBV6-9,TRBJ2-2,.,TGTGCCAGCAGTTACAGCCAGAACACCGGGGAGCTGTTTTTT,CASSYSQNTGELFF
many,TRBV28,TRBJ1-1,.,TGTGCCAGCAGTTTGAGGACACTTGAAGCTTTCTTT,CASSLRTLEAFF
many,TRBV3-1,TRBJ2-2,TRBD2,TGTGCCAGCAGCCTGGGACTACACAACACCGGGGAGCTGTTTTTT,CASSLGLHNTGELFF
many,TRBV6-5,TRBJ1-2,.,TGTGCCAGCAGTTTGACCTTGACAGCTAACTATGGCTACACCTTC,CASSLTLTANYGYTF
.,TRBV6-1,TRBJ2-1,TRBD2,TGTGCCAGCAGTGAAGGCGGGGGGGGGGTCTGGAATGAGCAGTTCTTC,CASSEGGGGVWNEQFF
many,TRBV30,TRBJ1-1,TRBD1,TGTGCCTTCGGACAGGCGAACACTGAAGCTTTCTTT,CAFGQANTEAFF
few,TRBV7-9,TRBJ1-6,TRBD1,TGTGCCAGCAGCCAAGGGACAGGGGGCAAGCTTTCCTATAATTCACCCCTCCACTTT,CASSQGTGGKLSYNSPLHF
few,TRBV29-1,TRBJ2-1,TRBD2,TGCAGCGTTGAGGGGGGGATGAACAATGAGCAGTTCTTC,CSVEGGMNNEQFF
many,TRBV18,TRBJ2-3,.,TGTGCCAGCTCACCACCGGGTCTGGATACGCAGTATTTT,CASSPPGLDTQYF
.,TRBV6-1,TRBJ2-4,.,TGTGCCAGCAGTGATAACAGGGAGGGGGCCAAAAACATTCAGTACTTC,CASSDNREGAKNIQYF
many,TRBV28,TRBJ1-1,.,TGTGCCAGCAGTCATGGCCCTAAGACTGAAGCTTTCTTT,CASSHGPKTEAFF
few,TRBV27,TRBJ1-2,.,TGTGCCAGCAGTCCAGACAACCTGAGGTATGGCTACACCTTC,CASSPDNLRYGYTF
few,TRBV20-1,TRBJ2-2,.,TGCAGTGCTAGCTTTGCGGGGTTAAACACCGGGGAGCTGTTTTTT,CSASFAGLNTGELFF
many,TRBV20-1,TRBJ2-7,TRBD1,TGCAGTGCGAGGGGGACAGGGGCCACGACCCGAGACTACGAGCAGTACTTC,CSARGTGATTRDYEQYF
many,TRBV29-1,TRBJ1-2,.,TGCAGCGTTGGGGACACATACTATGGCTACACCTTC,CSVGDTYYGYTF
.,TRBV6-1,TRBJ1-2,TRBD1,TGTGCCAGCAGTCAACAGGGGGGGAATGGCTACACCTTC,CASSQQGGNGYTF
many,TRBV2,TRBJ1-5,TRBD1,TGTGCCAGCAGTGAAAGTACAGGGGGCAATCAGCCCCAGCATTTT,CASSESTGGNQPQHF
.,TRBV2,TRBJ2-3,.,TGTGCCAGCAGTGAAGTATACTCCACAGATACGCAGTATTTT,CASSEVYSTDTQYF
many,TRBV10-3,TRBJ2-3,.,TGTGCCATCAGCCTGACGGATACAGATACGCAGTATTTT,CAISLTDTDTQYF
many,TRBV7-2,TRBJ2-7,TRBD2,TGTGCCAGCAGATCAAGCGGGGGGTCCTACGAGCAGTACTTC,CASRSSGGSYEQYF
many,TRBV20-1,TRBJ1-1,.,TGCAGTGCTAGAGATCTTCGGGGGTACACTGAAGCTTTCTTT,CSARDLRGYTEAFF
many,TRBV6-1,TRBJ1-1,TRBD1,TGTGCCAGCATTACAGGGGCTGAAGCTTTCTTT,CASITGAEAFF
few,TRBV3-1,TRBJ1-2,.,TGTGCCAGCAGCCTTAGATCAGGGACCTATGGCTACACCTTC,CASSLRSGTYGYTF
.,TRBV3-1,TRBJ1-2,.,TGTGCCAGCAGCCTTGGGTTTAACTATGGCTACACCTTC,CASSLGFNYGYTF
many,TRBV28,TRBJ1-5,.,TGTGCCAGCAGTATATACAGAAGGGCTCAGCCCCAGCATTTT,CASSIYRRAQPQHF
many,TRBV3-1,TRBJ1-5,.,TGTGCCAGCAGCCAAGCCTCGGGGGGAGGAGGTCAGCCCCAGCATTTT,CASSQASGGGGQPQHF
few,TRBV10-2,TRBJ2-1,TRBD2,TGCGCCAGCAGAGCCGGGACTAGCGTCCCCAATGAGCAGTTCTTC,CASRAGTSVPNEQFF
many,TRBV28,TRBJ1-1,.,TGTGCCAGCAGTTTAAGTTTGTCGAACACTGAAGCTTTCTTT,CASSLSLSNTEAFF
many,TRBV12-3/TRBV12-4,TRBJ2-1,.,TGTGCCAGCAGACCGAGGGTCGGAGGGTGGCAGTTCTTC,CASRPRVGGWQFF
many,TRBV20-1,TRBJ1-3,.,TGCAGTGCTAGTAAGGATCAGCGCTCTGGAAACACCATATATTTT,CSASKDQRSGNTIYF
many,TRBV28,TRBJ2-5,TRBD2,TGTGCCAGCAGTATCCCGGGACTAGGGAATACCCAGTACTTC,CASSIPGLGNTQYF
many,TRBV11-3,TRBJ2-3,TRBD1,TGTGCCAGCAGCTTAGATTATAGGGGGCTCGCAGATACGCAGTATTTT,CASSLDYRGLADTQYF
.,TRBV20-1,TRBJ1-5,TRBD1,TGCAGTGGACGGGACAGGGCTGCGACTTTTCAGCCCCAGCATTTT,CSGRDRAATFQPQHF
many,TRBV13,TRBJ2-7,.,TGTGCCAGCAGCTTACTTTACGAGCAGTACTTC,CASSLLYEQYF
many,TRBV6-1,TRBJ1-2,.,TGTGCCAGCAGCGTTCAGGGATATAGCTACACCTTC,CASSVQGYSYTF
few,TRBV2,TRBJ1-3,.,TGTGCCTACCTTCATACTACTGGAAACACCATATATTTT,CAYLHTTGNTIYF
.,TRBV6-2/TRBV6-3,TRBJ1-5,.,TGTGCCAGCAAACAGGTACCTAGCAATCAGCCCCAGCATTTT,CASKQVPSNQPQHF
many,TRBV10-3,TRBJ1-4,TRBD1,TGTGCCATCTCAGGACAGGGGGCTAATGAAAAACTGTTTTTT,CAISGQGANEKLFF
many,TRBV5-4,TRBJ1-2,TRBD1,TGTGCCAGCAGCTCGGGGGACAGGAACTATGGCTACACCTTC,CASSSGDRNYGYTF
.,TRBV6-5,TRBJ1-1,.,TGTGCCAGCAGTTACCCGAATTCCCAAAACACTGAAGCTTTCTTT,CASSYPNSQNTEAFF
.,TRBV20-1,TRBJ2-2,.,TGCAGTGCTAGTTTCAGGGTTGACGGGGAGCTGTTTTTT,CSASFRVDGELFF